This TCR beta chain was sequenced during a study of cytomegalovirus exposure and HLA in healthy donors. The protocol was immunoSEQ multiplex PCR, while the TCRdb copy is restricted to in-frame clones and leaves out a portion. The table lists approximately 240,000 clones, about 89% of them singletons. The donors were part of the validation cohort of fewer than 150 subjects. That cohort was separate from the first cohort, which comprised several hundred subjects. The CDR3 totals 9 residues. The germline V and J ends were trimmed by 5 bases and 11 bases, with 6 bases remaining between them. From germline, CDR1 is SEHNR and CDR2 FQNEAQ (reference sequence). Points on this clone: Its antigen is undetermined.

Study results and caveats: Later, an analysis found that TCR clusters from the first cohort tended to co-occur in the roughly 110 validation repertoires. The authors listed around 150 TCR beta chains as cytomegalovirus-associated.

The chain carries TRBV7-9 and TRBJ1-1; D ambiguous. This clonotype originated in a woman between 18 and 30 years old in good health and CMV-seronegative. The specimen was PBMCs. The DNA of the CDR3 is TGTGCCAGCAGCGGCGGGGCTTTCTTT. This sequence encodes CASSGGAFF.